The 3 T cell receptor beta chains given below trace back to one sample, sequenced in a study of cytomegalovirus exposure and HLA in healthy donors. Sequenced by immunoSEQ multiplex PCR; TCRdb stores in-frame clones only, minus some. The data contain some 170,000 clones, 86% of them singletons. Sequencing input: PBMCs. The source of these receptors is a man in his thirties or forties in good health and CMV-seropositive.

V is TRBV2 and J is TRBJ2-5; tentatively, D is TRBD1 or TRBD2 (5 bases each). This CDR3 is built from 16 residues. The V gene's germline CDR1 is SNHLY and CDR2 FYNNEI. The V and J ends lost 6 bases and 4 bases respectively, with 21 bases between them. The CDR3 DNA is TGTGCCAGCAGCCTACAGGCTAGACGAGGGAGAGAGACCCAGTACTTC. It translates to CASSLQARRGRETQYF.

The gene calls are TRBV21-1 and TRBJ2-7; the D call in the table, TRBD2, was not verified against the DNA. TRBV21-1 is recorded as a pseudogene. This CDR3 is built from 13 residues. The CDR3 DNA reads as TGTGCCAGCCGCGGCGGGGGGATCTATGAGCAGTACTTC. The encoded protein is CASRGGGIYEQYF.

The chain combines TRBV29-1 with TRBJ1-3, with no clear D. Per germline, CDR1 SQVTM and CDR2 ANQGSEA. V lost 7 bases, J lost 0 bases, and 7 bases lay in between. The length of the CDR3 is 12 residues. The CDR3 region has the DNA TGCAGCGGGTCCGCCTCTGGAAACACCATATATTTT. It specifies CSGSASGNTIYF.